This is a list of T cell receptor beta chains from one sample in a study of cytomegalovirus exposure and HLA in healthy donors. Using immunoSEQ multiplex PCR, the repertoire was profiled, and TCRdb retains in-frame clones only, with some absent. The repertoire includes about 180,000 clones, around 80% of them detected once, and 1.2% sits in the top ten. The specimen sequenced was PBMCs. Receptors were obtained from a girl aged 2 to 10 in good health and CMV-seropositive. The CDR3 runs from the conserved cysteine through the conserved F or W. A D gene is named only where the DNA matches it firmly. A row's size may be missing; if present it is once, few, many or a size class.

DNA	CDR3	D	J	V	size
TGTGCCAGCAGGGCCAGTATTGCGGGAGGTGAGCAGTTCTTC	CASRASIAGGEQFF	TRBD2	TRBJ2-1	TRBV6-6	few
TGTGCCTGGAGTCACAGGGGGCGCCTCCCGTCCTACGAGCAGTACTTC	CAWSHRGRLPSYEQYF	TRBD1	TRBJ2-7	TRBV30	-
TGTGCCAGCAGCGTAGATACTCGAGGGAACACTGAAGCTTTCTTT	CASSVDTRGNTEAFF	-	TRBJ1-1	TRBV9	-
TGTGCCAGCAGCGTAGGGGGACAGGGGGGACCCTACGAGCAGTACTTC	CASSVGGQGGPYEQYF	TRBD1	TRBJ2-7	TRBV9	-
TGTGCCAGCAGCTTGGGGCAGAGCACAGATACGCAGTATTTT	CASSLGQSTDTQYF	-	TRBJ2-3	TRBV5-5	once
TGTGCTAGTTCGGTCCAGGGTTTTGGGGAGCTGTTTTTT	CASSVQGFGELFF	-	TRBJ2-2	TRBV12-5	-
TGTGCCAGCACCCTGAGGGGGGGCAACCCATCTCGGATTGAAGCTTTCTTT	CASTLRGGNPSRIEAFF	-	TRBJ1-1	TRBV5-6	-
TGTGCCAGCAGTCCCACCCAGGACAGGAACAATCAGCCCCAGCATTTT	CASSPTQDRNNQPQHF	TRBD1	TRBJ1-5	TRBV6-6	few
TGTGCCAGCAGTTCGCAGGGGCTCTCTGGGGCCAACGTCCTGACTTTC	CASSSQGLSGANVLTF	-	TRBJ2-6	TRBV6-5	-
TGTGCCAGCAGCGCGGGACATAACACTGAAGCTTTCTTT	CASSAGHNTEAFF	-	TRBJ1-1	TRBV9	once
TGTGCCAGCAGCGGGGACTATCAGACCCAGTACTTC	CASSGDYQTQYF	TRBD2	TRBJ2-5	TRBV5-6	-
TGTGCCAGCAGTTACGACTACCAAGAGACCCAGTACTTC	CASSYDYQETQYF	-	TRBJ2-5	TRBV28	-
TGTGCCAGCATCGGAGGGCCCACTGGAAACACCATATATTTT	CASIGGPTGNTIYF	-	TRBJ1-3	TRBV6-6	few
TGCAGCGGGAGGACAGGGGGGAATGAAAAACTGTTTTTT	CSGRTGGNEKLFF	TRBD1	TRBJ1-4	TRBV29-1	-
TGTGCCAGCGTCGCCTCTAGCGGGGGGGCGCTGGATACGCAGTATTTT	CASVASSGGALDTQYF	TRBD2	TRBJ2-3	TRBV5-4	-
TGTGCCAGCAGTTTGACAGGGGGCGAAAATGGCTACACCTTC	CASSLTGGENGYTF	TRBD1	TRBJ1-2	TRBV5-6	-
TGTGCCAGCAGCGTAGCAGTGACAGGGCAAAACATTCAGTACTTC	CASSVAVTGQNIQYF	TRBD1	TRBJ2-4	TRBV9	-
TGTGCCAGCAGTGATATGAACACTGAAGCTTTCTTT	CASSDMNTEAFF	-	TRBJ1-1	TRBV25-1	once
TGTGCCAGCACATCCGGGGACAAACCCTACGAGCAGTACTTC	CASTSGDKPYEQYF	-	TRBJ2-7	TRBV16	-
TGTGCCAGTAGTATAGGTCCCCGGCGGGGGGGCTACAATGAGCAGTTCTTC	CASSIGPRRGGYNEQFF	TRBD2	TRBJ2-1	TRBV19	-
TGCGCCAGCAGCTTCCAGGGTGTGGGAGAGCAGTACTTC	CASSFQGVGEQYF	-	TRBJ2-7	TRBV5-1	-
TGTGCCAGCAGCCAAGATGGTAATAGCGGTGCCTACGAGCAGTACTTC	CASSQDGNSGAYEQYF	-	TRBJ2-7	TRBV4-2	-
TGCGCCAGCAGCTTGGGGGTTAGCGGAGTAGCCAAAAACATTCAGTACTTC	CASSLGVSGVAKNIQYF	-	TRBJ2-4	TRBV5-1	-
TGTGCTAGTGGTACCTACTCGAGATGGGGCCCTGAAGCTTTCTTT	CASGTYSRWGPEAFF	-	TRBJ1-1	TRBV12-5	-
TGTGCCAGCAGCGCGGGTATTCGAGGCTACACCTTC	CASSAGIRGYTF	-	TRBJ1-2	TRBV9	-
TGTGCCAGCAGCCCCTCCGGACAGGGAAGAGGCGAGCAGTACTTC	CASSPSGQGRGEQYF	TRBD1	TRBJ2-7	TRBV2	once
TGCGCCAGCAGCTTCGGGGTTACCTACGAGCAGTACTTC	CASSFGVTYEQYF	-	TRBJ2-7	TRBV5-1	-
TGTGCCTGGAGGTCGGGACTGGCTGGTGGCTACACCTTC	CAWRSGLAGGYTF	-	TRBJ1-2	TRBV30	-
TGCGCCAGCAGCCCCTATGACAGGGGGGCGTTTGGCGAGCAGTACTTC	CASSPYDRGAFGEQYF	TRBD1	TRBJ2-7	TRBV5-1	-
TGTGCCAGCAGACTAGGCAATGGGAATGAGCAGTTCTTC	CASRLGNGNEQFF	-	TRBJ2-1	TRBV27	-
TGTGCCAGCAGCGTAGTCTCGGGGGGCCCAGACACCGGGGAGCTGTTTTTT	CASSVVSGGPDTGELFF	-	TRBJ2-2	TRBV9	-
TGTGCCAGCAGTCAAGGGGTGTGGACTGAAGCTTTCTTT	CASSQGVWTEAFF	-	TRBJ1-1	TRBV28	once
TGTGCCAGCAGCGGGGGAGGGTATAATTCACCCCTCCACTTT	CASSGGGYNSPLHF	-	TRBJ1-6	TRBV25-1	-
TGTGCCAGTAGGGTTGAAGGGGCTAATTCACCCCTCCACTTT	CASRVEGANSPLHF	-	TRBJ1-6	TRBV19	-
TGTGCCAGCAGCCAGACAGGGAGGAACACTGAAGCTTTCTTT	CASSQTGRNTEAFF	TRBD1	TRBJ1-1	TRBV14	-
TGTGCCAGCAGTAACCCGACTAGCGGAAGCTCCTACAATGAGCAGTTCTTC	CASSNPTSGSSYNEQFF	TRBD2	TRBJ2-1	TRBV7-8	-
TGTGCCAGCAGCTTAGGACAGGGGGGTCAGCCCCAGCATTTT	CASSLGQGGQPQHF	TRBD1	TRBJ1-5	TRBV7-8	-
TGTGCCAGCAGCCGCGGGGACTCTGGAAACACCATATATTTT	CASSRGDSGNTIYF	-	TRBJ1-3	TRBV5-4	once
TGTGCCAGCAGTGAAGCGCTTATAGGGACAGGGGTCCACGAGCAGTACTTC	CASSEALIGTGVHEQYF	TRBD1	TRBJ2-7	TRBV2	-
TGTGCCAGCAATTCCTTGCGGGAGAGCTACGAGCAGTACTTC	CASNSLRESYEQYF	TRBD2	TRBJ2-7	TRBV6-6	-
TGTGCCAGCAGCTTAACTAGCGGGAGAGTCAACGAGACCCAGTACTTC	CASSLTSGRVNETQYF	TRBD2	TRBJ2-5	TRBV7-9	-
TGTGCCAGCAGTGCCACCCGAGGACAGGCGCTCTTTAATGGCTACACCTTC	CASSATRGQALFNGYTF	TRBD1	TRBJ1-2	TRBV6-1	-
TGTGCCAGCAGTCCAGTCGGGGTGTACGAGCAGTACTTC	CASSPVGVYEQYF	-	TRBJ2-7	TRBV6-6	-
TGTGCCAGCAGTTCAACTAGCGGCCATTCTTACAATGAGCAGTTCTTC	CASSSTSGHSYNEQFF	TRBD2	TRBJ2-1	TRBV6-5	-
TGTGCCAGCAGTTTAGAGGCAGATAATTCACCCCTCCACTTT	CASSLEADNSPLHF	-	TRBJ1-6	TRBV9	-